Listed below are T cell receptor beta chains from one sample, sequenced in a study of T-cell memory formation after mild COVID-19. MiXCR was run by TCRdb on the 5' RACE reads, yielding one entry per CDR3 protein. The table lists a few hundred thousand distinct CDR3 sequences, roughly a tenth of them singletons, with approximately 2.8% in the top ten. Sequencing was done on a sample of PBMCs or a T cell subset sorted from them (not recorded which). These TCRs come from a man between 18 and 29 years old who had mild COVID-19 (a few samples of this study predate the infection). Cell type and time point are not known. The CDR3 runs from the conserved cysteine through the conserved F or W. A D gene is named only where the DNA matches it firmly. Clone size is given for some rows only: seen once, a few or many times, or a class if the clone is expanded.

V	J	size	D	CDR3	DNA
TRBV7-9	TRBJ2-5	.	.	CASSLASSQETQYF	TGTGCCAGCAGCTTAGCTTCTTCCCAAGAGACCCAGTACTTC
TRBV14	TRBJ2-2	many	TRBD1	CASSPKSRTGAKNTGELFF	TGTGCCAGCAGCCCAAAATCCCGGACAGGGGCGAAGAACACCGGGGAGCTGTTTTTT
TRBV3-1	TRBJ1-1	.	.	CASSQGSGATEAFF	TGTGCCAGCAGCCAAGGAAGCGGTGCCACTGAAGCTTTCTTT
TRBV5-1	TRBJ1-4	.	.	CASSPGVGNEKLFF	TGCGCCAGCAGCCCCGGCGTAGGTAATGAAAAACTGTTTTTT
TRBV9	TRBJ1-1	.	.	CASSVEGRGTEAFF	TGTGCCAGCAGCGTAGAGGGGAGAGGCACTGAAGCTTTCTTT
TRBV20-1	TRBJ2-5	.	TRBD1	CSARSPGQDYQETQYF	TGCAGTGCTAGGAGTCCCGGACAGGATTACCAAGAGACCCAGTACTTC
TRBV5-4	TRBJ2-7	few	TRBD1	CASSLAGAGGRYEQYF	TGTGCCAGCAGCTTGGCCGGGGCAGGGGGTAGGTACGAGCAGTACTTC
TRBV29-1	TRBJ2-7	few	.	CSVVSRHSGEQYF	TGCAGCGTTGTAAGCCGGCACAGCGGCGAGCAGTACTTC
TRBV12-3/TRBV12-4	TRBJ1-6	.	TRBD1	CASSFQGAASPLHF	TGTGCCAGCAGTTTCCAGGGGGCAGCTTCACCCCTCCACTTT
TRBV29-1	TRBJ2-3	few	TRBD2	CSARAGGGDTQYF	TGCAGCGCTCGAGCGGGGGGAGGAGATACGCAGTATTTT
TRBV5-1	TRBJ2-1	many	.	CASCRLELYNEQFF	TGCGCCAGTTGCCGACTAGAACTCTACAATGAGCAGTTCTTC
TRBV12-3/TRBV12-4	TRBJ1-1	.	TRBD1	CASSPDRSSNTEAFF	TGTGCCAGCAGTCCGGACAGGTCGTCGAACACTGAAGCTTTCTTT
TRBV6-5	TRBJ2-7	few	.	CASTSAGEQYF	TGTGCCAGCACCTCGGCCGGGGAGCAGTACTTC
TRBV5-6	TRBJ2-2	many	.	CASSSWNTGELFF	TGTGCCAGCAGCTCGTGGAACACCGGGGAGCTGTTTTTT
TRBV6-6	TRBJ2-2	few	.	CASSHNTGELFF	TGTGCCAGCAGTCACAACACCGGGGAGCTGTTTTTT
TRBV6-5	TRBJ2-7	many	.	CASRRGTTGSSYEQYF	TGTGCCAGCAGGCGCGGGACGACGGGAAGCTCCTACGAGCAGTACTTC
TRBV5-1	TRBJ1-2	.	.	CASSLDTANYGYTF	TGCGCCAGCAGCTTGGATACAGCTAACTATGGCTACACCTTC
TRBV15	TRBJ1-5	.	.	CATSRRGVNQPQHF	TGTGCCACCAGCAGGCGGGGGGTCAATCAGCCCCAGCATTTT
TRBV5-1	TRBJ2-1	.	.	CASGRSGAAGDEQFF	TGCGCCAGCGGACGTAGTGGTGCCGCGGGTGATGAGCAGTTCTTC
TRBV5-1	TRBJ1-6	.	TRBD1	CASSLSPARQGSSYNSPLNF	TGCGCCAGCAGCTTGTCCCCCGCTCGACAGGGGAGCTCCTATAATTCACCCCTCAACTTT
TRBV5-1	TRBJ2-5	few	TRBD2	CASSFGTTRETQYF	TGCGCCAGCAGCTTCGGGACTACGAGGGAGACCCAGTACTTC
TRBV5-1	TRBJ2-1	many	.	CASGPSGVSYNEQFF	TGCGCCAGCGGACCCTCGGGGGTGTCCTACAATGAGCAGTTCTTC
TRBV5-1	TRBJ1-3	.	.	CASSLGGTTGGNTIYF	TGCGCCAGCAGCTTGGGAGGAACGACGGGAGGAAACACCATATATTTT
TRBV20-1	TRBJ1-1	many	.	CSARDRVLNTEAFF	TGCAGTGCTAGAGATCGGGTACTGAACACTGAAGCTTTCTTT
TRBV7-2	TRBJ1-1	.	.	CASSPGTNTEAFF	TGTGCCAGCAGCCCAGGAACGAACACTGAAGCTTTCTTT
TRBV6-5	TRBJ2-2	few	.	CASSPSRGKNTGELFF	TGTGCCAGCAGCCCCTCTAGGGGGAAGAACACCGGGGAGCTGTTTTTT
TRBV7-6	TRBJ2-1	.	.	CASSLASLAVNEQFF	TGTGCCAGCAGCTTAGCATCTTTGGCAGTCAATGAGCAGTTCTTC
TRBV4-3	TRBJ2-4	.	.	CASSQDSLVTGFQYF	TGCGCCAGCAGCCAAGACAGTTTGGTGACAGGTTTTCAATACTTC
TRBV9	TRBJ1-3	few	.	CASGTPGNTIYF	TGTGCCAGCGGAACTCCTGGAAACACCATATATTTT
TRBV27	TRBJ2-1	.	.	CASSLLGGGHSYNEQFF	TGTGCCAGCAGTTTATTAGGCGGCGGCCACTCCTACAATGAGCAGTTCTTC
TRBV6-5	TRBJ2-1	many	TRBD2	CASSRLAGNEQFF	TGTGCCAGCAGTAGACTAGCGGGCAATGAGCAGTTCTTC
TRBV7-2	TRBJ1-2	.	.	CASSLAGTGFYGYTF	TGTGCCAGCAGCTTAGCGGGGACGGGGTTCTATGGCTACACCTTC
TRBV9	TRBJ2-7	many	.	CASSVRPRDKTYEQYF	TGTGCCAGCAGCGTAAGACCACGGGACAAGACCTACGAGCAGTACTTC
TRBV15	TRBJ1-2	.	.	CATSRDFRDGYTF	TGTGCCACCAGCAGAGATTTTAGGGATGGCTACACCTTC
TRBV25-1	TRBJ2-2	few	TRBD2	CASSSAGGATGELFF	TGTGCCAGCAGTTCCGCCGGGGGGGCGACCGGGGAGCTGTTTTTT
TRBV7-2	TRBJ2-4	many	TRBD1	CASSPEDRVGIQYF	TGTGCCAGCAGCCCCGAGGACAGGGTAGGGATTCAGTACTTC
TRBV9	TRBJ2-5	.	.	CASSEQLGETQYF	TGTGCCAGCAGCGAGCAGCTTGGAGAGACCCAGTACTTC
TRBV6-5	TRBJ2-3	.	.	CASSKPGTPDTQYF	TGTGCCAGCAGTAAACCCGGGACACCAGACACGCAGTATTTT